The present TCR beta chain was sequenced within a study of blood T cell repertoires in COVID-19. Study in general: Specimens from acute and convalescent COVID-19 originated in the United States, Italy and Spain.

Under the authors' procedure: Using reference gene primer amplification, nucleated cell counts were estimated. Libraries were prepared by immunoSEQ multiplex PCR; TCRdb keeps only in-frame clonotypes and omits some of them. The V and J calls and the clone size are those of that table, but D and trimming were determined from the DNA. The repertoire consists of 300,000 to 400,000 clones, with under 95% occurring once and the leading ten covering less than 3.5%. Germline CDR1 LNHDA, CDR2 SQIVND (reference sequence). V was pared by 4 bases and J by 7 bases, with 6 bases of the junction left unmatched. This CDR3 has 15 residues.

The clonotype was recovered from a woman between 18 and 29 years old who had recovered from COVID-19. This rearrangement joins TRBV19 to TRBJ2-4, with TRBD2 identical over 11 bases. Sequencing used peripheral blood. This CDR3 is CASSTLAGALNIQYF. The CDR3 bases are TGTGCCAGTAGTACACTAGCGGGAGCGCTGAACATTCAGTACTTC.